This T cell receptor (beta chain) was identified in a study of blood T cell repertoires in COVID-19. As for the study in general: Samples taken during acute and convalescent COVID-19 were collected in the United States, Italy and Spain. The cDNA or gDNA used as material had been derived from T cells, B-cell-depleted T cells, or PBMCs.

The CDR3 sequence is 14 residues long. Germline V lookup: CDR1 GTSNPN, CDR2 SVGIG (reference sequence). The V gene lost 4 bases and the J gene lost 4 bases, with 16 bases spanning the gap. As processed by the authors: Scientists estimated how many nucleated cells there were by amplifying reference gene primers. Sequenced by immunoSEQ multiplex PCR; TCRdb stores in-frame clones only, minus some. From that table come the V and J calls and clone size; the DNA was used to work out D and trimming. Of 100,000 to 150,000 clones listed, around 89% are singletons. This receptor was identified in a man over 45 with acute or convalescent COVID-19. Sequences were obtained from peripheral blood. The V call is TRBV30, the J call TRBJ1-2, with a possible D match to TRBD1 (5 bases). CDR3 in amino acids: CAWTKDNGSYGYTF. The DNA for the CDR3 is TGTGCCTGGACAAAGGACAACGGATCCTATGGCTACACCTTC.